The source of this T cell receptor (beta chain) is a study of blood T cell repertoires in COVID-19. Study in general: The samples span acute and convalescent COVID-19 from the United States, Italy and Spain.

In the original workflow: Amplification of reference gene primers provided the estimated nucleated cell counts. Here immunoSEQ multiplex PCR was the method, and the copy in TCRdb shows in-frame clones only, minus some. The D gene and trimming were derived from the DNA, and the V and J assignments and clone size from that table. In the table there are 270,000 or so clones, roughly nine tenths of which are singletons. Germline loops: CDR1 MNHNS, CDR2 SASEGT. The CDR3 has 15 amino acids. V was shortened by 0 bases and J by 3 bases, with 8 bases between the two germline ends. Participants spanned ages roughly 18 to 90 years and resided in fewer than 30 US areas. This clone was counted a single time.

The rearrangement uses TRBV6-1 and TRBJ1-4; D uncertain. The sequence was obtained from a woman aged 18-30 years who had recovered from COVID-19. Sample: PBMCs or T cells enriched from blood (not recorded which). In DNA, the CDR3 is TGTGCCAGCAGTGAAGCTGTGGGCCCTAATGAAAAACTGTTTTTT. Its translation is CASSEAVGPNEKLFF.